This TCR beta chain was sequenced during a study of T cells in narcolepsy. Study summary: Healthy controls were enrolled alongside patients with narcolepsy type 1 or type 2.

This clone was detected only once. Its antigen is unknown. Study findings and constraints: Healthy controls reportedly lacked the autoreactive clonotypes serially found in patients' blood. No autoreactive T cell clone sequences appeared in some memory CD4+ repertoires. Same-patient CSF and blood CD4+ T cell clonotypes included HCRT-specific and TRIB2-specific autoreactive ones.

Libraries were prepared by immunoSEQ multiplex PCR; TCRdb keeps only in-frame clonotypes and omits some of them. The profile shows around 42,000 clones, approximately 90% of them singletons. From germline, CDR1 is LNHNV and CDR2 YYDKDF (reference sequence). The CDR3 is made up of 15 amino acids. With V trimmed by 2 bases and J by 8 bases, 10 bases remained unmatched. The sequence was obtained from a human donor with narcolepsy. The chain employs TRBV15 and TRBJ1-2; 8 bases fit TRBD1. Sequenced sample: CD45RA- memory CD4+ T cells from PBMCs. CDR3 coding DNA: TGTGCCACCAGCAGACCCCCAGGGGGCAATCGGGGCTACACCTTC. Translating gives CATSRPPGGNRGYTF. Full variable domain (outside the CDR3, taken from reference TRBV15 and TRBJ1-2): DAMVIQNPRYQVTQFGKPVTLSCSQTLNHNVMYWYQQKSSQAPKLLFHYYDKDFNNEADTPDNFQSRRPNTSFCFLDIRSPGLGDTAMYLCATSRPPGGNRGYTFGSGTRLTVV.